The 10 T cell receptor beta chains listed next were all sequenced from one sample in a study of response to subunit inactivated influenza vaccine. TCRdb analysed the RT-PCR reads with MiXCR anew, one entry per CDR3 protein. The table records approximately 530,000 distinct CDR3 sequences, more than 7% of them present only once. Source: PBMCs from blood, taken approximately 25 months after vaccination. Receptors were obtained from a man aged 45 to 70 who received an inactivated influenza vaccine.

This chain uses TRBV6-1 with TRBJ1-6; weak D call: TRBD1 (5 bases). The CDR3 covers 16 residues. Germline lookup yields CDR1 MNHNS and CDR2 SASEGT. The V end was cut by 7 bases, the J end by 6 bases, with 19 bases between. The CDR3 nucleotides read TGTGCCAGCAACCCCACACCGGGACCTTCTAATTCACCCCTCCACTTT. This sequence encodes CASNPTPGPSNSPLHF.

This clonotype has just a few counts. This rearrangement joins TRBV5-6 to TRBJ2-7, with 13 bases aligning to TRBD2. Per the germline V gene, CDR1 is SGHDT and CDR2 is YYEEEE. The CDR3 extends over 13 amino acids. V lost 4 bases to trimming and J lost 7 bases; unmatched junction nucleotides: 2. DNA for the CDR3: TGTGCCAGCAGCCGACTAGCGGGGGGAGAGCAGTACTTC. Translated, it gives CASSRLAGGEQYF. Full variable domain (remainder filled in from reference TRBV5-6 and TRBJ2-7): DAGVTQSPTHLIKTRGQQVTLRCSPKSGHDTVSWYQQALGQGPQFIFQYYEEEERQRGNFPDRFSGHQFPNYSSELNVNALLLGDSALYLCASSRLAGGEQYFGPGTRLTVT.

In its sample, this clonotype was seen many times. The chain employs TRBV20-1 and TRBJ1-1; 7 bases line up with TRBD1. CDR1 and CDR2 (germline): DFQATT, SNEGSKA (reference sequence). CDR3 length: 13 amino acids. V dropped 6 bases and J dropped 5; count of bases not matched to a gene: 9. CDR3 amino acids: CSAIRGVGTEAFF. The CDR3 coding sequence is TGCAGTGCCATCAGGGGGGTGGGAACTGAAGCTTTCTTT.

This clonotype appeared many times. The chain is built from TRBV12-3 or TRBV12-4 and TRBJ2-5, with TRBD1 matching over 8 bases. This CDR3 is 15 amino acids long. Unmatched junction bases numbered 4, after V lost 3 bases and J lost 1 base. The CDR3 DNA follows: TGTGCCAGCAGTTTTGTCAGGGGGCCCCAAGAGACCCAGTACTTC. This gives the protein CASSFVRGPQETQYF.

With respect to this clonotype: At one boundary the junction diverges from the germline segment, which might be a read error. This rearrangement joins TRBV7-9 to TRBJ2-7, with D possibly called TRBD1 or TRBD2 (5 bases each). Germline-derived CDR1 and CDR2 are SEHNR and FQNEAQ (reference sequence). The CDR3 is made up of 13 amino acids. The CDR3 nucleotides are TGTGCCAGCAGCCTGGGGGTCACCTACGAGCGGTACTTC. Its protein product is CASSLGVTYERYF.

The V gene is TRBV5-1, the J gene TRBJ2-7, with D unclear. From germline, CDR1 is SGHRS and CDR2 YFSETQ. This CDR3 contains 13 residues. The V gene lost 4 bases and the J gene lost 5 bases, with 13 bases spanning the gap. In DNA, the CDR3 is TGCGCCAGCAGCACACGACAAGCCCACGAGCAGTACTTC. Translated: CASSTRQAHEQYF.

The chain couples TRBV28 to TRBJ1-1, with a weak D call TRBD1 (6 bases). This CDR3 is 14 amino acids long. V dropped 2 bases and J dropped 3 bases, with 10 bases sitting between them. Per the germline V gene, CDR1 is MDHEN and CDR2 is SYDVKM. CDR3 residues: CASSLLAGDTEAFF. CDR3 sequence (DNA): TGTGCCAGCAGTTTACTGGCAGGGGACACTGAAGCTTTCTTT.

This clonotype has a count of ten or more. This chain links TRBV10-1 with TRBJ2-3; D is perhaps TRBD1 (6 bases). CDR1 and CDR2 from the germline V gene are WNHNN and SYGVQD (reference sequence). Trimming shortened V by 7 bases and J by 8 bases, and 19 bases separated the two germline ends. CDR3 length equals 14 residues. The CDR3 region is CASTPDRFFGTQYF. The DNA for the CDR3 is TGCGCCAGCACCCCGGACAGATTCTTCGGTACGCAGTATTTT.

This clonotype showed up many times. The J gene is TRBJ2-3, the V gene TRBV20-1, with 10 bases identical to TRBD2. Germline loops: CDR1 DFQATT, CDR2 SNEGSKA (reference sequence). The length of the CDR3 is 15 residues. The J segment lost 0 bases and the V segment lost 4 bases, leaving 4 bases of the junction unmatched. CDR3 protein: CSAIKTSGSTDTQYF. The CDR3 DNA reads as TGCAGTGCTATCAAGACTAGCGGGAGCACAGATACGCAGTATTTT.

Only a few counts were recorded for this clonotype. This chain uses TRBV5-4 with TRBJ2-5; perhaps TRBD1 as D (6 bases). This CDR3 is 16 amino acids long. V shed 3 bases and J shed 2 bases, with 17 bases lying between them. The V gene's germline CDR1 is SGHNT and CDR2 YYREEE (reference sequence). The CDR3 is CASSSFGDKAQETQYF. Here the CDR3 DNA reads TGTGCCAGCAGCTCCTTTGGGGACAAGGCTCAAGAGACCCAGTACTTC.